This TCR beta chain was captured in a study of blood T cell repertoires in COVID-19. This CDR3 is 15 amino acids long. V dropped 6 bases and J dropped 6; count of bases not matched to a gene: 8. The germline gives CDR1 KGHSH, CDR2 LQKENI. Sequenced by immunoSEQ multiplex PCR; TCRdb stores in-frame clones only, minus some. The table shows under 300,000 clones, with about nine tenths occurring only once. This clone was picked up one time. The clonotype originates from a middle-aged woman who had recovered from COVID-19. Sequencing used peripheral blood. This chain connects TRBV18 to TRBJ2-1; 10 positions agree with TRBD2. This CDR3 reads CASSSGLAQSNEQFF. Written as DNA, the CDR3 is TGTGCCAGCTCTTCGGGACTAGCGCAATCCAATGAGCAGTTCTTC. Full variable domain (remainder filled in from reference TRBV18 and TRBJ2-1): NAGVMQNPRHLVRRRGQEARLRCSPMKGHSHVYWYRQLPEEGLKFMVYLQKENIIDESGMPKERFSAEFPKEGPSILRIQQVVRGDSAAYFCASSSGLAQSNEQFFGPGTRLTVL.